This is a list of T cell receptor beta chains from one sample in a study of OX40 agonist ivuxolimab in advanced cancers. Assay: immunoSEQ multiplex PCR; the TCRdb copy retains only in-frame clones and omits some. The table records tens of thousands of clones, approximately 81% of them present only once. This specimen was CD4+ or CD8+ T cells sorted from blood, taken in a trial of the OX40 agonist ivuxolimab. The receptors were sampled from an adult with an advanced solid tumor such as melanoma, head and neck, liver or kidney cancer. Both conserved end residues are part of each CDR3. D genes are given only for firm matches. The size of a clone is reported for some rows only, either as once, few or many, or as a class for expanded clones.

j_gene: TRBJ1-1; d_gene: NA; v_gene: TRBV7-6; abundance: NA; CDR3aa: CASSLEGHQNTEAFF; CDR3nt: TGTGCCAGCAGCTTAGAAGGACACCAGAACACTGAAGCTTTCTTT
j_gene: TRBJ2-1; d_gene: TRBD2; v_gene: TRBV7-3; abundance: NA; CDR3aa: CASSSSGTRPEQFF; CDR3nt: TGTGCCAGCAGCTCTAGTGGGACTAGACCTGAGCAGTTCTTC
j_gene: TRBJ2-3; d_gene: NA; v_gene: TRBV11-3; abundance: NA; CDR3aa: CASSRFSVQDTQYF; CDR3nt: TGTGCCAGCAGCCGTTTTTCGGTCCAAGATACGCAGTATTTT
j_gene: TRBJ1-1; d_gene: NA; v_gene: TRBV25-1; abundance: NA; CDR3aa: CASSSLLGNTEAFF; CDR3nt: TGTGCCAGCAGTTCCCTACTTGGAAACACTGAAGCTTTCTTT
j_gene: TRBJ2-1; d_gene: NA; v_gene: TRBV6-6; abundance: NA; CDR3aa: CASSRDFFEYNEQFF; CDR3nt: TGTGCCAGCAGTCGGGACTTCTTTGAATACAATGAGCAGTTCTTC
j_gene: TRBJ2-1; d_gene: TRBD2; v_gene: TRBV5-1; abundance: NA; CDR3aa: CASSQAFGRRNSYNEQFF; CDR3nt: TGCGCCAGCAGCCAGGCTTTCGGGAGGCGAAATTCATACAATGAGCAGTTCTTC
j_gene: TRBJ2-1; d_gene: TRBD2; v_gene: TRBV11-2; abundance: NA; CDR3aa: CASSLYRGRARDNEQFF; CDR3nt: TGTGCCAGCAGCTTATATCGCGGGAGGGCCAGGGACAATGAGCAGTTCTTC
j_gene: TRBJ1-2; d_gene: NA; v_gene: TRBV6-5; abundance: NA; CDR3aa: CASSYSPRGLDYGYTF; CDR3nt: TGTGCCAGCAGTTACTCGCCCAGGGGATTGGACTATGGCTACACCTTC
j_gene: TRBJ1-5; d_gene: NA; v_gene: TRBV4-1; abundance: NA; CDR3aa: CASSHRDSRRSQPQHF; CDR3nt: TGCGCCAGCAGCCATCGCGACAGTCGGCGCAGTCAGCCCCAGCATTTT
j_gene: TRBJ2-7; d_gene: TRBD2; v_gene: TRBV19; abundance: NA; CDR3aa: CASSIGLAEIYEQYF; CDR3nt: TGTGCCAGTAGTATAGGACTAGCGGAAATTTACGAGCAGTACTTC
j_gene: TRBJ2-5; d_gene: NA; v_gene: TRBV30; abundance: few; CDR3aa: CAWSPGTIGSETQYF; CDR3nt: TGTGCCTGGAGCCCCGGGACCATAGGGTCGGAGACCCAGTACTTC
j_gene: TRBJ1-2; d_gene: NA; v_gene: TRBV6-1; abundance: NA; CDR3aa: CASSDTMFGYTF; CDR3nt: TGTGCCAGCAGTGACACGATGTTTGGCTACACCTTC
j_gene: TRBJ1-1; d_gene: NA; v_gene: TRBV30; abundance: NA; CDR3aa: CAWSSEDTEAFF; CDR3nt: TGTGCCTGGAGTTCAGAAGACACTGAAGCTTTCTTT
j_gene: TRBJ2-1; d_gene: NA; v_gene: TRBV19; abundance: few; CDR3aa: CASTLDYPNNEQFF; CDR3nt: TGTGCCAGTACCCTGGACTACCCGAACAATGAGCAGTTCTTC
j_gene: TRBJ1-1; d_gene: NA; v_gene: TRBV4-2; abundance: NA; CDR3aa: CASSQDLFRQANAFF; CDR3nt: TGTGCCAGCAGCCAAGATCTCTTCCGGCAGGCGAATGCTTTCTTT
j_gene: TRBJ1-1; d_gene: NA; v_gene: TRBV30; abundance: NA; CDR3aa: CAWSVGHGDTEAFF; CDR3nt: TGTGCCTGGAGTGTTGGACATGGGGACACTGAAGCTTTCTTT
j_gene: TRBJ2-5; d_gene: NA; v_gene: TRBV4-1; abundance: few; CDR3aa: CASSPELETQYF; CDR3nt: TGCGCCAGCAGCCCGGAGCTGGAGACCCAGTACTTC
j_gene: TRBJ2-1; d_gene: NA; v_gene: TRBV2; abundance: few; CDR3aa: CASSMDPGANNEQFF; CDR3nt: TGTGCCAGCAGCATGGACCCGGGCGCAAACAATGAGCAGTTCTTC
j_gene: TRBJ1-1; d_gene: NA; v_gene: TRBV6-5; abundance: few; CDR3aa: CASSYQGMNTEAFF; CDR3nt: TGTGCCAGCAGTTATCAGGGGATGAACACTGAAGCTTTCTTT
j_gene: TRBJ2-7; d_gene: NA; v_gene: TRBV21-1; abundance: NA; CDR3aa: CASRPTGTSGPPLYEQYF; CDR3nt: TGTGCCAGCAGGCCAACCGGGACTAGCGGCCCTCCTCTCTACGAGCAGTACTTC
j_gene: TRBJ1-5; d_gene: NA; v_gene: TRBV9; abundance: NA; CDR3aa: CASSVGRRTEPQHF; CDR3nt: TGTGCCAGCAGCGTAGGGAGGAGGACGGAGCCCCAGCATTTT
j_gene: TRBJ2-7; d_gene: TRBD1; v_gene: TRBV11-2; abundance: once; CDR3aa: CASSSRTGLGEQYF; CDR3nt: TGTGCCAGCAGCTCGAGGACAGGGCTGGGAGAGCAGTACTTC
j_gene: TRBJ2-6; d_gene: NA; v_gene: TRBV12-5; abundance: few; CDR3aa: CASEPSGANVLTF; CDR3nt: TGTGCTAGTGAACCCTCTGGGGCCAACGTCCTGACTTTC
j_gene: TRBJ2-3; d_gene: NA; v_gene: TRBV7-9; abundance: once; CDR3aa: CASSFLGGFTDTQYF; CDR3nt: TGTGCCAGCAGCTTTCTGGGGGGATTCACAGATACGCAGTATTTT
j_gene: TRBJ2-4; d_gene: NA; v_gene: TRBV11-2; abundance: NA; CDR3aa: CASSFMVNTLNIQYF; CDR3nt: TGTGCCAGCAGCTTCATGGTTAACACCTTAAACATTCAGTACTTC
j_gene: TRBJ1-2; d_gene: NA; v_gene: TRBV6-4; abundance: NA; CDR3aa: CASSPEGRNYGYTF; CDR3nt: TGTGCCAGCAGTCCTGAGGGACGGAACTATGGCTACACCTTC
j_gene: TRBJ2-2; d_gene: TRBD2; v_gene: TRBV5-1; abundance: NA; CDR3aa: CASSSLGLAGGRDGELFF; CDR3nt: TGCGCCAGCAGCTCCCTTGGACTAGCGGGAGGCCGGGACGGGGAGCTGTTTTTT
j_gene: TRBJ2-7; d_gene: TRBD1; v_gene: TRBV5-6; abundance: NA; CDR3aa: CASRQTGTGTFYEQYF; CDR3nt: TGTGCCAGCAGACAAACGGGGACAGGGACCTTCTACGAGCAGTACTTC
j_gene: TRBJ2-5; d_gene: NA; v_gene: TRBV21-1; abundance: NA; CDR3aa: CASSVPWTGGETQYF; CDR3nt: TGTGCCAGCAGCGTTCCGTGGACAGGTGGAGAGACCCAGTACTTC
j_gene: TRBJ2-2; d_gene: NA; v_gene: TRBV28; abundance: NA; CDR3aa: CASSYDVELFF; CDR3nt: TGTGCCAGCAGTTACGATGTGGAGCTGTTTTTT
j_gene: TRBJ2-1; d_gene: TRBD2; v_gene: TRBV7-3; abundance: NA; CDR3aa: CASSSSGRNNEQFF; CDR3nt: TGTGCCAGCAGCTCAAGCGGGAGAAACAATGAGCAGTTCTTC
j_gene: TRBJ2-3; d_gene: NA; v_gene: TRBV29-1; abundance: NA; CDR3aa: CSVLGGGTSSTDTQYF; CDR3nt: TGCAGCGTTCTTGGAGGCGGGACATCGAGCACAGATACGCAGTATTTT
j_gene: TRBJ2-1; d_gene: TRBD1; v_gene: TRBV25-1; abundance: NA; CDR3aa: CASSPSTGTGYNEQFF; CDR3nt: TGTGCCAGCAGTCCTTCAACCGGGACAGGGTACAATGAGCAGTTCTTC
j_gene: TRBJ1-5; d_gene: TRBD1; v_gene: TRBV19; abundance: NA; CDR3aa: CASSMRGRGPQHF; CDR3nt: TGTGCCAGTAGTATGAGGGGGCGAGGGCCCCAGCATTTT
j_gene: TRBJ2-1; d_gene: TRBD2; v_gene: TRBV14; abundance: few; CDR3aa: CASSQVVSGSWEQNEQFF; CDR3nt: TGTGCCAGCAGCCAAGTGGTCAGCGGGAGCTGGGAACAGAATGAGCAGTTCTTC
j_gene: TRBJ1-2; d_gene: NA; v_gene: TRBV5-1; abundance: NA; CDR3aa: CASSLAVRDNRYGYTF; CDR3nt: TGCGCCAGCAGCTTGGCAGTTAGAGATAATCGCTATGGCTATACCTTC
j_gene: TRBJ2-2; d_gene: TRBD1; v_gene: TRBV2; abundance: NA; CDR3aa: CASSEADRGVLFF; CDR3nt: TGTGCCAGCAGTGAAGCTGACAGGGGAGTGCTGTTTTTT
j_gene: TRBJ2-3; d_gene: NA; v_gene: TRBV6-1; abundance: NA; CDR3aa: CASRWPVAGTDTQYF; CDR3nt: TGTGCCAGCAGGTGGCCGGTTGCAGGCACAGATACGCAGTATTTT
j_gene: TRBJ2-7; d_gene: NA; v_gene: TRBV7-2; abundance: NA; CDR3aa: CASSLSQGREQYF; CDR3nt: TGTGCCAGCAGCTTATCTCAGGGGCGGGAGCAGTACTTC